This is a list of T cell receptor beta chains from one sample in a study of cytomegalovirus exposure and HLA in healthy donors. This table comes from immunoSEQ multiplex PCR, and its TCRdb copy is limited to in-frame clones, with some not included. The table lists 200,000 or so clones, 75% to 85% of them singletons, with roughly 0.4% in the top ten. The sequenced material came from PBMCs. The receptors here all came from a male donor in good health and CMV-seropositive. The CDR3 runs from the conserved cysteine through the conserved F or W. A D gene is named only where the DNA matches it firmly. Some rows have no size entry. The others give once, few or many, or a class for an expanded clone.

D gene	J gene	clone size	V gene	CDR3 DNA	CDR3 protein
TRBD1	TRBJ1-1	.	TRBV7-2	TGTGCCAGCAGCTTAGAAGGGGGCGTGATGGACACTGAAGCTTTCTTT	CASSLEGGVMDTEAFF
.	TRBJ1-1	.	TRBV28	TGTGCCAGCAGTTTGGGATCAGGGTTGGGGAACACTGAAGCTTTCTTT	CASSLGSGLGNTEAFF
.	TRBJ2-2	.	TRBV6-1	TGTGCCAGCAGTGAACCCGCGAACACCGGGGAGCTGTTTTTT	CASSEPANTGELFF
.	TRBJ2-2	.	TRBV12-5	TGTGCTAGTGGTTCAGGATCGAACACCGGGGAGCTGTTTTTT	CASGSGSNTGELFF
.	TRBJ2-1	.	TRBV7-2	TGTGCCAGCAGCGCGACTTGGCATGAGCAGTTCTTC	CASSATWHEQFF
TRBD1	TRBJ1-4	once	TRBV18	TGTGCCAGCTCACCCCCGACAGGGAATGAAAAACTGTTTTTT	CASSPPTGNEKLFF
TRBD1	TRBJ2-1	few	TRBV19	TGTGCCAGTAGTACGACCCGGGACAGCAATGAGCAGTTCTTC	CASSTTRDSNEQFF
.	TRBJ1-3	.	TRBV9	TGTGCCAGCAGCGTAGAAACCGCAAGCGGCTCTGGAAACACCATATATTTT	CASSVETASGSGNTIYF
TRBD2	TRBJ2-7	.	TRBV28	TGTGCCAGTCTAGCGGCTAACTCCTACGAGCAGTACTTC	CASLAANSYEQYF
.	TRBJ1-5	.	TRBV30	TGTGCCTGGAGTTCTACAGGGATGGAACCCCAGCATTTT	CAWSSTGMEPQHF
.	TRBJ1-2	once	TRBV20-1	TGCAGTGCCCCCCACAGTGGCTACACCTTC	CSAPHSGYTF
TRBD1	TRBJ1-2	.	TRBV7-3	TGTGCCAGCAGCTTGAGGGGGCAGGGTGGCTACACCTTC	CASSLRGQGGYTF
TRBD1	TRBJ2-5	.	TRBV7-9	TGTGCCAGCAGCCGGGGACAGGGGGATCAAGAGACCCAGTACTTC	CASSRGQGDQETQYF
.	TRBJ2-5	.	TRBV9	TGTGCCAGCAGCGGCTTGAGGGGGGGCCAAGAGACCCAGTACTTC	CASSGLRGGQETQYF
.	TRBJ1-5	once	TRBV7-9	TGTGCCAGCAGCCTGACAGGCGTTAGTGATCAGCCCCAGCATTTT	CASSLTGVSDQPQHF
.	TRBJ2-7	.	TRBV6-5	TGTGCCAGCAGTTACTCGACAGTTGACAGCTCCTACGAGCAGTACTTC	CASSYSTVDSSYEQYF